This T cell receptor beta chain was identified in a study of cytomegalovirus exposure and HLA in healthy donors. Study-wide background: In a later analysis, the approximately 110 validation repertoires were reported to have used the same platform as the 600 to 700 first-cohort repertoires. Study-wide points: Within the 120 or so validation repertoires, first-cohort TCR clusters tended to co-occur, according to a later analysis. Investigators reported some 150 TCR beta chains as tied to cytomegalovirus. The study found most TCR sequences rare, yet found some public TCRs in many donors.

Produced via immunoSEQ multiplex PCR; TCRdb's table is partial and in-frame only. The data show about 240,000 clones, 70% to 90% seen once. CDR1 and CDR2 (germline): SGHNT, YYREEE (reference sequence). V lost 0 bases to trimming and J lost 2 bases, with 8 bases between them. This CDR3 region has 14 residues. A word on this clone: Its antigen is not identified.

This sequence joins TRBV5-4 and TRBJ1-2; a possible D gene is TRBD1 (6 bases). This clonotype was sampled from a woman aged 30 to 39 in good health and CMV-seropositive. Sequenced material: PBMCs. In nucleotides, the CDR3 is TGTGCCAGCAGCTTGGATGGGGGCAACTATGGCTACACCTTC. Translation gives CASSLDGGNYGYTF.